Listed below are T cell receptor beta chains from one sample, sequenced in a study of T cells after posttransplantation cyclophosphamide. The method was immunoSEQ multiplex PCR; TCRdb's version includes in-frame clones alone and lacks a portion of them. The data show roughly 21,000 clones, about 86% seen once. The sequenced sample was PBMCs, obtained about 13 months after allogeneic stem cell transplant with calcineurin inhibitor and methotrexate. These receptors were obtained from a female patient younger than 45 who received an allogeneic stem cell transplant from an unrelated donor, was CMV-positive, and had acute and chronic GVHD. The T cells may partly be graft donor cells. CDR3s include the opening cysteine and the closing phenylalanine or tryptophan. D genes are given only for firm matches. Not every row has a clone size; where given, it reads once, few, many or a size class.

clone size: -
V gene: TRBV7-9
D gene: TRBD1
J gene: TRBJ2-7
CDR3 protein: CASSSDRGPSYEQYF
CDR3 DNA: TGTGCCAGCAGCTCGGACAGGGGGCCCTCCTACGAGCAGTACTTC

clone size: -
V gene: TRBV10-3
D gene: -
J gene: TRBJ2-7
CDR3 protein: CAISVLQGGVGQYF
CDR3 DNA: TGTGCCATCAGTGTTTTACAAGGGGGGGTCGGGCAGTACTTC

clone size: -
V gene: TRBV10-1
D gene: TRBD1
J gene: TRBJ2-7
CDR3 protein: CASSDSGQVGVEQYF
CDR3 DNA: TGCGCCAGCAGTGATTCCGGACAGGTTGGCGTCGAGCAGTACTTC

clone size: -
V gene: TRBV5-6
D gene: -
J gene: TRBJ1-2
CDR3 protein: CASSLVWGDGFYGYTF
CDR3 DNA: TGTGCCAGCAGCTTGGTGTGGGGGGACGGCTTCTATGGCTACACCTTC

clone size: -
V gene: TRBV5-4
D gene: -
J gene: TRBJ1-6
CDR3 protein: CASSPYNSPLHF
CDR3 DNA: TGTGCCAGCAGCCCCTACAATTCACCCCTCCACTTT

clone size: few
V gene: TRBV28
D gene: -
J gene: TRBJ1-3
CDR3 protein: CASIDFSGNTIYF
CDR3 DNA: TGTGCCAGCATTGACTTTTCTGGAAACACCATATATTTT

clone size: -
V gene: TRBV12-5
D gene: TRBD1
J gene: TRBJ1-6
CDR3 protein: CASGLMDRGDSPLHF
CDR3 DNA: TGTGCTAGTGGTTTGATGGACAGGGGAGACTCACCCCTCCACTTT

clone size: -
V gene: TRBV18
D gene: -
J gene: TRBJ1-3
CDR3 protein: CASSPSVSGNTIYF
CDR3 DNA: TGTGCCAGCTCACCGTCCGTCTCTGGAAACACCATATATTTT

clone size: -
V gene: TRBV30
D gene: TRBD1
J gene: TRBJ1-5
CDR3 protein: CAWSADRAWVGSNQPQHF
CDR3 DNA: TGTGCCTGGAGCGCGGACAGGGCTTGGGTCGGAAGCAATCAGCCCCAGCATTTT

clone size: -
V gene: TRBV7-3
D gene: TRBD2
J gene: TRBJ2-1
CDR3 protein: CASSLIAGGGNEQFF
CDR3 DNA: TGTGCCAGCAGCTTAATAGCGGGAGGTGGGAATGAGCAGTTCTTC

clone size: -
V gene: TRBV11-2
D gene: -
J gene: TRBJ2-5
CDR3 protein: CASSLGLGPQETQYF
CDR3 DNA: TGTGCCAGCAGCTTAGGGCTAGGTCCCCAAGAGACCCAGTACTTC

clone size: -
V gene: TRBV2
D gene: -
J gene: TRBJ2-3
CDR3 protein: CASSQYTDTQYF
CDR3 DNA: TGTGCCAGCAGTCAGTACACAGATACGCAGTATTTT

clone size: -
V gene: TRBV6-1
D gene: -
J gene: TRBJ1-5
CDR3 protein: CASRRVPLSNQPQHF
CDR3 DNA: TGTGCCAGCAGGCGGGTGCCGCTTAGCAATCAGCCCCAGCATTTT

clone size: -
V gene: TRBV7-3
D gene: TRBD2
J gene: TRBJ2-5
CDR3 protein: CASSPRPGGQETQYF
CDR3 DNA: TGTGCCAGCAGTCCCCGGCCGGGGGGCCAAGAGACCCAGTACTTC

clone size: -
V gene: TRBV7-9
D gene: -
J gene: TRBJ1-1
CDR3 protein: CASSPGSGEAFF
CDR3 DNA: TGTGCCAGCAGTCCGGGGTCGGGGGAAGCTTTCTTT

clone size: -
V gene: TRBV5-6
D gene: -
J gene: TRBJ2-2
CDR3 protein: CASSLEGVGAANTGELFF
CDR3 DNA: TGTGCCAGCAGCTTGGAGGGGGTTGGGGCGGCGAACACCGGGGAGCTGTTTTTT

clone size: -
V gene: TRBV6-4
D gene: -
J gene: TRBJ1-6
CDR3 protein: CASSDSAGSPLHF
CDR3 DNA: TGTGCCAGCAGTGACTCAGCAGGCTCACCCCTCCACTTT

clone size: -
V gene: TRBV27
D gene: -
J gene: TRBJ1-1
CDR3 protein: CASSPVGNTEAFF
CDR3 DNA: TGTGCCAGCAGTCCAGTTGGGAACACTGAAGCTTTCTTT

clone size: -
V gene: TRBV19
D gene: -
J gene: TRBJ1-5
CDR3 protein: CASMRGTPLNSNQPQHF
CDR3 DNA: TGTGCCAGTATGCGGGGAACCCCACTAAATAGCAATCAGCCCCAGCATTTT

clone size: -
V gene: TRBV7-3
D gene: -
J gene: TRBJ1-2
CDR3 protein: CASSSSKGNIRIYGYTF
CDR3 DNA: TGTGCCAGCAGCTCGTCCAAGGGGAACATTAGAATCTATGGCTACACCTTC

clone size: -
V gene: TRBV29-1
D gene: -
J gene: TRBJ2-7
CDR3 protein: CSVVLWQGGIGEQYF
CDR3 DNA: TGCAGCGTTGTTCTGTGGCAGGGGGGAATAGGAGAGCAGTACTTC

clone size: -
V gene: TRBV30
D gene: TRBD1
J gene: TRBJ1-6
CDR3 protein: CAWRKPGQGAYNSPLHF
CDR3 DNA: TGTGCCTGGAGAAAACCTGGACAGGGCGCCTATAATTCACCCCTCCACTTT

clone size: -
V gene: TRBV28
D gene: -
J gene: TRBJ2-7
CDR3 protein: CASSLQQYEQYF
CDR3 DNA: TGTGCCAGCAGTTTACAACAGTACGAGCAGTACTTC

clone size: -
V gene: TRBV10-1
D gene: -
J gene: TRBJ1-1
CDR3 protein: CASRDSSSRAFF
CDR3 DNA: TGCGCCAGCAGGGACAGTAGCTCAAGAGCTTTCTTT

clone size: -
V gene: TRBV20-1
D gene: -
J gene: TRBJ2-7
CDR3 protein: CSARLHEQYF
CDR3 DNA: TGCAGTGCTAGACTACACGAGCAGTACTTC

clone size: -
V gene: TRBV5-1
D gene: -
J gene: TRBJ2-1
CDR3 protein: CASSGGHPGNEQFF
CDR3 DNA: TGCGCCAGCAGCGGGGGACACCCGGGAAATGAGCAGTTCTTC

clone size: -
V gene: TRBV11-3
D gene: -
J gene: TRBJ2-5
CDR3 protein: CASSTQAQETQYF
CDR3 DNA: TGTGCCAGCAGCACCCAGGCCCAAGAGACCCAGTACTTC

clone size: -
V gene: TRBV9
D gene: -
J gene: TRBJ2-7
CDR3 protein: CASSVGFSYYEQYF
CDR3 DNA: TGTGCCAGCAGCGTAGGGTTCAGTTACTACGAGCAGTACTTC

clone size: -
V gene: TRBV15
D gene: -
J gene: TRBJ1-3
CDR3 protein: CATSRGTDSGNTIYF
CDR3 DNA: TGTGCCACCAGCAGAGGGACAGACTCTGGAAACACCATATATTTT

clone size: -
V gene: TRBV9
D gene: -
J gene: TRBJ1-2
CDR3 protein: CASSASGYGYTF
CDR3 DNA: TGTGCCAGCAGCGCCTCAGGGTATGGCTACACCTTC

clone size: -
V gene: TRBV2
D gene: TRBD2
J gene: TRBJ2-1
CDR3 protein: CASGITSGGNEQFF
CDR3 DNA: TGTGCCAGCGGAATCACTAGCGGGGGCAATGAGCAGTTCTTC

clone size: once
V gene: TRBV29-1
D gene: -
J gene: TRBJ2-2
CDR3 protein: CSGRHPTGELFF
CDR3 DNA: TGCAGCGGCCGACACCCCACCGGGGAGCTGTTTTTT

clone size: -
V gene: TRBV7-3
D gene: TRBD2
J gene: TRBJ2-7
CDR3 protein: CASSSTGTSTEQYF
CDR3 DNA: TGTGCCAGCAGCTCCACCGGGACTAGTACCGAGCAGTACTTC

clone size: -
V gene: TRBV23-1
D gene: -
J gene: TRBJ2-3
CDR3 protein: CASKGGSGPEYDTDTQYF
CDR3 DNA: TGCGCCTCTAAAGGGGGTTCGGGGCCTGAATACGACACAGATACGCAGTATTTT

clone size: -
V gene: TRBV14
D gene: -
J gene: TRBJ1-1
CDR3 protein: CALAVRAEAFF
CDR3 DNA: TGTGCCTTAGCGGTAAGGGCTGAAGCTTTCTTT

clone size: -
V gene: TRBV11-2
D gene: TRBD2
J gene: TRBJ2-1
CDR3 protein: CASSLGPPSGGAREQFF
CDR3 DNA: TGTGCCAGCAGCTTAGGCCCGCCTAGCGGGGGGGCCCGGGAGCAGTTCTTC

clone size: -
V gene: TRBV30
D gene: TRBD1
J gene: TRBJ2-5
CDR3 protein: CAWGLGGQGARETQYF
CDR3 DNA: TGTGCCTGGGGCCTGGGCGGACAGGGGGCGCGGGAGACCCAGTACTTC

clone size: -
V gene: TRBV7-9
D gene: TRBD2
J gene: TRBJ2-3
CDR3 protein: CASSRWGGTDTQYF
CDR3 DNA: TGTGCCAGCAGCCGGTGGGGGGGGACAGATACGCAGTATTTT

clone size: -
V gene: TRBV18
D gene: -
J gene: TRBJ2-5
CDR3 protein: CASSGGSQETQYF
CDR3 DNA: TGTGCCAGCTCAGGGGGGAGCCAAGAGACCCAGTACTTC

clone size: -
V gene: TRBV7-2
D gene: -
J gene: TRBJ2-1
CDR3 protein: CASSLDSTSSNEQFF
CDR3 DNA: TGTGCCAGCAGCTTAGATAGCACTAGCAGCAATGAGCAGTTCTTC

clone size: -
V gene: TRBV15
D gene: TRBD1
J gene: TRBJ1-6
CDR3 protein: CATSPDRVNNSPLHF
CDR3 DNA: TGTGCCACCAGCCCAGACAGGGTCAATAATTCACCCCTCCACTTT

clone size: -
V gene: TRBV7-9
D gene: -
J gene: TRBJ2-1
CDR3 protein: CASSLDGIRYFF
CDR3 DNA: TGTGCCAGCAGCTTAGACGGGATTAGGTATTTCTTC

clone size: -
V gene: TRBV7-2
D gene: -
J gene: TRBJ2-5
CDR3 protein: CASSYGNRPETQYF
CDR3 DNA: TGTGCCAGCAGCTACGGGAATCGCCCGGAGACCCAGTACTTC

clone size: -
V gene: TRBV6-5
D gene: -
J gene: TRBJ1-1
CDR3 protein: CASSYAGQTEAFF
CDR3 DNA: TGTGCCAGCAGTTACGCAGGTCAAACTGAAGCTTTCTTT

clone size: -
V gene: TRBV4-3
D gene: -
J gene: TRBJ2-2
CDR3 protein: CASSQDLWLNTGELFF
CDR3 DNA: TGCGCCAGCAGCCAAGATCTCTGGCTGAACACCGGGGAGCTGTTTTTT

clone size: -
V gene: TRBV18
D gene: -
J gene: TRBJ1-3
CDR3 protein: CASSPSPSRKTGNTIYF
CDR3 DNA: TGTGCCAGCTCACCGTCCCCTTCGCGGAAAACGGGAAACACCATATATTTT

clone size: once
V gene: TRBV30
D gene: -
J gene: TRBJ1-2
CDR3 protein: CAWSGGASYTF
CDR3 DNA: TGTGCCTGGAGTGGAGGTGCGAGCTACACCTTC

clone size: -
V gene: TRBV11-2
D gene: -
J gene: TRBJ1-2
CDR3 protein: CASSLYGGYTF
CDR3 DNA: TGTGCCAGCAGCTTATACGGTGGCTACACCTTC

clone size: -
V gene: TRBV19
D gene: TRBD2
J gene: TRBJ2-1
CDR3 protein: CASSLAGATFYNEQFF
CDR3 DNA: TGTGCCAGTAGTTTAGCGGGAGCGACTTTTTACAATGAGCAGTTCTTC